The 5 T cell receptor beta chains below all came from one sample that was sequenced in a study of blood T cell repertoires in COVID-19. Libraries were prepared by immunoSEQ multiplex PCR; TCRdb keeps only in-frame clonotypes and omits some of them. The data show approximately 97,000 clones, 75% to 90% seen once. Source material: peripheral blood. The origin of the receptors is a human donor in a cohort sampled during active COVID-19.

The chain is built from TRBV15 and TRBJ1-5, with 7 bases aligning to TRBD1. The V segment lost 0 bases and the J segment 6 bases; nucleotides outside the gene matches: 5. CDR3 size: 15 residues. Germline CDR1 is LNHNV and CDR2 is YYDKDF (reference sequence). CDR3 DNA: TGTGCCACCAGCAGAGATTTGGCAGGGGGTCAGCCCCAGCATTTT. It translates to CATSRDLAGGQPQHF.

The chain has TRBV9 and TRBJ1-3; 7 bases match TRBD1. The length of the CDR3 is 18 residues. V shed 0 bases, J shed 4 bases, and the junction held 13 bases outside the gene matches. The V gene's germline CDR1 is SGDLS and CDR2 YYNGEE. This CDR3 reads CASSVASGHRGGGNTIYF. The CDR3 DNA follows: TGTGCCAGCAGCGTAGCTTCGGGGCACAGGGGAGGCGGAAACACCATATATTTT.

The chain has TRBV7-9 and TRBJ2-3, with a possible D match to TRBD2 (5 bases). CDR3 size: 15 residues. Germline CDR1 SEHNR, CDR2 FQNEAQ (reference sequence). V dropped 3 bases and J dropped 2 bases, with 12 bases sitting between them. CDR3 region: CASSFFRGSTDTQYF. CDR3 in DNA: TGTGCCAGCAGCTTCTTTAGAGGGTCCACAGATACGCAGTATTTT.

The gene calls are TRBV18 and TRBJ1-2, with TRBD1 matching over 11 bases. The CDR3 is 16 amino acids. V was clipped by 3 bases and J by 3 bases; unmatched bases: 6. CDR1 and CDR2 from the germline V gene are KGHSH and LQKENI. In DNA, the CDR3 is TGTGCCAGCTCACCGAGCGGACAGGGGGCATACTATGGCTACACCTTC. This translates into CASSPSGQGAYYGYTF.

J is TRBJ1-4 and V is TRBV6-5, with D unclear. The V end lost 7 bases, the J end lost 11 bases, and 23 bases lay between the germline ends. This CDR3 comprises 15 residues. Germline CDR1 reads MNHEY; CDR2 reads SVGAGI. In nucleotides, the CDR3 is TGTGCCAGCACCCTTTCGGCAGCGGCATTAGGTAAACTGTTTTTT. Residues: CASTLSAAALGKLFF.